In its sample, the clone carrying this T cell receptor beta chain was seen many times. Its antigen is not known. The data were taken from a study of T cells after yellow fever vaccination. The study's findings and limits: Repertoires sorted by FACS could include abundant clonotypes that are contaminants from the bulk population. By day 5 rather than day 15, the secondary response had peaked, though it was weaker.

The V gene lost 3 bases and the J gene lost 0 bases, with 4 bases spanning the gap. The CDR3 is 13 amino acids. Germline values: CDR1 MNHEY, CDR2 SVGAGI. TCR cDNA, made by 5'RACE template switching, carried an added universal primer site and UMIs. MiXCR was run by TCRdb on the 5' RACE reads, yielding one entry per CDR3 protein. The table includes some 670,000 distinct CDR3 sequences, 9% to 15% detected once. The V call is TRBV6-5, the J call TRBJ2-3; no definite D call. The sample here was PBMCs, taken on the day of the yellow fever booster vaccination. This sequence was found in a man under 40 who received the YFV17D yellow fever vaccine. DNA for the CDR3: TGTGCCAGCAGTTATTCTAGCACAGATACGCAGTATTTT. It encodes CASSYSSTDTQYF.